A selection of T cell receptor beta chains follows, all from one sample in a study of blood T cell repertoires in COVID-19. The table came from immunoSEQ multiplex PCR; TCRdb's copy has only in-frame clones and leaves some out. This table has about 210,000 clones, around four fifths appearing once. The sequenced sample was peripheral blood. These receptor sequences come from a woman aged 40 to 55 with active or convalescent COVID-19. Both conserved end residues are part of each CDR3. A D gene is named only where the DNA matches it firmly. Clone size is given for some rows only: seen once, a few or many times, or a class if the clone is expanded.

>NA|NA|TRBJ2-5|TRBV5-6
CASSSRPQDPWGTQYF
>TRBD1|NA|TRBJ1-6|TRBV2
CASSGTGDSPLHF
>NA|NA|TRBJ1-1|TRBV7-8
CASSLTRTANTEAFF
>TRBD2|NA|TRBJ2-2|TRBV5-4
CASSLGLAGNTGELFF
>NA|NA|TRBJ1-1|TRBV29-1
CSVVESTEAFF
>NA|NA|TRBJ2-3|TRBV5-4
CASSGRQGGGTDTQYF
>NA|NA|TRBJ1-1|TRBV5-4
CASSLPPQGKGTEAFF
>TRBD2|NA|TRBJ2-3|TRBV4-1
CASSRPTSGADTQYF
>TRBD1|NA|TRBJ1-1|TRBV28
CASRHDRENTEAFF
>NA|NA|TRBJ1-2|TRBV2
CARADSGDGYTF
>NA|NA|TRBJ1-1|TRBV5-1
CASSYSGFTEAFF
>TRBD1|NA|TRBJ1-1|TRBV2
CASSPEQGAGAEAFF
>NA|NA|TRBJ1-1|TRBV19
CASSLGDLGYVEAFF
>TRBD2|NA|TRBJ2-4|TRBV4-2
CASSQGGGGNIQYF
>NA|NA|TRBJ1-4|TRBV5-6
CASSRSPRGNEKLFF
>TRBD1|NA|TRBJ2-3|TRBV4-1
CASSRVTGGADTQYF
>NA|NA|TRBJ1-5|TRBV18
CASSPKGGSDQPQHF
>NA|NA|TRBJ1-3|TRBV2
CASQGLSGNTIYF
>TRBD1|NA|TRBJ1-1|TRBV18
CASSPNTGVGFSTEAFF
>NA|NA|TRBJ1-5|TRBV7-9
CASSLYSDSNNQPQHF
>NA|NA|TRBJ1-1|TRBV19
CASRKGRQVQNTEAFF
>NA|NA|TRBJ2-1|TRBV5-8
CASSLSRRGNEQFF
>NA|NA|TRBJ1-1|TRBV5-4
CASSWDGRMNTEAFF
>NA|NA|TRBJ1-1|TRBV27
CASSPLLGITGTEAFF
>TRBD1|NA|TRBJ1-1|TRBV6-5
CASGDRDTEAFF
>NA|NA|TRBJ1-1|TRBV9
CASSVGGTEAFF
>NA|NA|TRBJ1-3|TRBV29-1
CSVEDPWEAATGNTIYF
>NA|NA|TRBJ1-1|TRBV7-9
CASSPRDSLRTEAFF
>NA|NA|TRBJ2-5|TRBV7-8
CASSSQARETQYF
>TRBD1|once|TRBJ1-6|TRBV16
CASSASGTGDSPLHF
>TRBD2|NA|TRBJ2-1|TRBV5-1
CASSLIPSGRESYNEQFF
>NA|NA|TRBJ2-2|TRBV6-5
CASSSFRASSTGELFF
>TRBD2|few|TRBJ2-1|TRBV6-2/TRBV6-3
CASSLAGSSYNEQFF
>TRBD1|NA|TRBJ1-1|TRBV10-3
CAISGTTGGNTEAFF
>TRBD1|NA|TRBJ1-2|TRBV29-1
CSVEFPRDRVSPGGYTF
>NA|once|TRBJ1-5|TRBV5-1
CASSLEGAGSNQPQHF
>NA|few|TRBJ1-5|TRBV19
CASSISDYQPQHF
>TRBD1|NA|TRBJ1-5|TRBV7-6
CASSLALGQGSNQPQHF
>TRBD1|NA|TRBJ1-1|TRBV5-4
CASSADRVHVNTEAFF
>TRBD2|NA|TRBJ2-3|TRBV4-1
CASSQTRLAGGPTDTQYF
>TRBD1|NA|TRBJ1-2|TRBV19
CASTSGDRYYGYTF
>NA|NA|TRBJ1-1|TRBV9
CASSARSPTEAFF
>NA|NA|TRBJ1-6|TRBV5-1
CASSSGQNSPLHF
>NA|NA|TRBJ1-5|TRBV7-2
CASRGQLHQPQHF
>NA|NA|TRBJ1-3|TRBV30
CAWSPDLVGNTIYF
>NA|NA|TRBJ1-2|TRBV7-8
CASSLGTSSLEPEHGYTF
>NA|NA|TRBJ1-2|TRBV7-8
CASRPANPMGYTF
>TRBD1|NA|TRBJ2-5|TRBV9
CASSLQGQGYETQYF
>NA|NA|TRBJ2-7|TRBV7-8
CASSLSYYEQYF
>TRBD1|few|TRBJ1-2|TRBV12-3/TRBV12-4
CASSPGTGYGYTF
>NA|NA|TRBJ2-5|TRBV7-2
CASSLDRGVQETQYF
>TRBD2|once|TRBJ2-1|TRBV7-8
CASSINIPGLAPRDEQFF
>TRBD1|NA|TRBJ1-4|TRBV3-1/TRBV3-2
CASSQDDRGQGNEKLFF
>TRBD2|few|TRBJ2-5|TRBV9
CASSLSAREGLETQYF
>NA|NA|TRBJ1-1|TRBV19
CASSIIAPLWPEAFF